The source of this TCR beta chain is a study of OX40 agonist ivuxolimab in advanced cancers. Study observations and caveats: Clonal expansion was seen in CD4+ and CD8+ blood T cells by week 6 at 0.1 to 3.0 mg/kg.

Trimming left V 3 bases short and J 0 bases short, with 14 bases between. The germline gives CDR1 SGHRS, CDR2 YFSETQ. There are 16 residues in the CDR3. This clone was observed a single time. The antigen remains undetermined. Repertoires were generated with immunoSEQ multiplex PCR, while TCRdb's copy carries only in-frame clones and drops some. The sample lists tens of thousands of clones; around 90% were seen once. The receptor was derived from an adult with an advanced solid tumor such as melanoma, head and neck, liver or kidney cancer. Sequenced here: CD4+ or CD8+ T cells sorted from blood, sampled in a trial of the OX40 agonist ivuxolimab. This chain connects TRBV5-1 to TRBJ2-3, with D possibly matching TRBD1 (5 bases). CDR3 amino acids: CASSSQGLDSTDTQYF. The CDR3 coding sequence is TGCGCCAGCAGCTCTCAGGGCCTGGATAGCACAGATACGCAGTATTTT.